This T cell receptor beta chain was sequenced during a study of blood T cell repertoires in COVID-19. TCRdb's copy holds only in-frame clones and misses some; the assay was immunoSEQ multiplex PCR. The repertoire holds about 180,000 clones, with 80% as singletons. V shed 4 bases, J shed 5 bases, and the junction held 10 bases outside the gene matches. Germline V gene lookup returns CDR1 GTSNPN and CDR2 SVGIG (reference sequence). The CDR3 is 16 residues long. In this sample, this clone turned up once. This TCR was sampled from a man aged 60 to 69 who had been exposed to COVID-19. The J gene is TRBJ2-2, the V gene TRBV30, with 10 positions matching TRBD1. The sample comprised PBMCs or T cells enriched from blood (not recorded which). The CDR3 DNA sequence: TGTGCCTGGATAACCGGGACAGGGGAAGGAACCGGGGAGCTGTTTTTT. Its protein is CAWITGTGEGTGELFF.